This T cell receptor (beta chain) comes out of a study of cytomegalovirus exposure and HLA in healthy donors. It was with 60 Vbeta and 13 Jbeta primers that the PCR ran. Only in-frame clones appear in the TCRdb table, and some are missing; sequencing was by immunoSEQ multiplex PCR. The sample carries approximately 120,000 clones, approximately 73% recorded once. This CDR3 is built from 15 residues. The junction had 2 bases not matched to a gene; V was cut back by 3 bases and J by 4 bases. The germline V gene encodes CDR1 MGHRA and CDR2 YSYEKL. This chain links TRBV4-1 with TRBJ2-7, with TRBD2 matching over 14 bases. The sequencing sample was made of PBMCs. The sequence came from a man aged 55 to 70 in good health and CMV-seropositive. Written as DNA, the CDR3 is TGCGCCAGCAGCCAGACTAGCGGGGGGGGGTACGAGCAGTACTTC. Translation: CASSQTSGGGYEQYF.